A selection of T cell receptor beta chains follows, all from one sample in a study of blood T cells in healthy people across ages. TCRdb reanalysed the 5' RACE reads using MiXCR and keeps one entry per CDR3 protein. The profile shows around 1.5 million distinct CDR3 sequences, roughly 40% of them singletons. The sequenced sample was blood. The receptor source for this set is a woman aged 18-29 years in good health. The CDR3 runs from the conserved cysteine through the conserved F or W. The D gene is left open where the match is weak. Size is stated for part of the rows, as once, few or many counts, or as a class when the clone is expanded.

D gene: TRBD2; J gene: TRBJ2-2; V gene: TRBV11-1; clone size: .; CDR3 protein: CASSLRRLAANTGEPFF; CDR3 DNA: TGTGCCAGCAGCTTAAGACGACTAGCGGCGAACACCGGGGAGCCGTTTTTT
D gene: .; J gene: TRBJ2-7; V gene: TRBV29-1; clone size: many; CDR3 protein: CSVGADSYEQYF; CDR3 DNA: TGCAGCGTTGGCGCGGATTCCTACGAGCAGTACTTC
D gene: .; J gene: TRBJ1-2; V gene: TRBV12-3/TRBV12-4; clone size: .; CDR3 protein: CASSLDRVKGGYTF; CDR3 DNA: TGTGCCAGCAGTTTAGACAGGGTAAAAGGTGGCTACACCTTC
D gene: TRBD1; J gene: TRBJ2-7; V gene: TRBV5-1; clone size: .; CDR3 protein: CASSPGQGLTPSYEQYF; CDR3 DNA: TGCGCCAGCAGCCCGGGACAGGGCCTCACCCCTTCCTACGAGCAGTACTTC
D gene: .; J gene: TRBJ2-7; V gene: TRBV3-1; clone size: few; CDR3 protein: CASSQELGSYEQYF; CDR3 DNA: TGTGCCAGCAGCCAGGAACTAGGCTCCTACGAGCAGTACTTC
D gene: .; J gene: TRBJ1-1; V gene: TRBV6-5; clone size: .; CDR3 protein: CASSYSKGLGGAFF; CDR3 DNA: TGTGCCAGCAGTTACTCGAAAGGACTTGGTGGAGCTTTCTTT
D gene: TRBD1; J gene: TRBJ1-5; V gene: TRBV4-1; clone size: .; CDR3 protein: CASSQDVFFPGQGARQPQHF; CDR3 DNA: TGCGCCAGCAGCCAAGATGTCTTCTTCCCCGGACAGGGGGCTAGACAGCCCCAGCATTTT
D gene: .; J gene: TRBJ2-3; V gene: TRBV12-3/TRBV12-4; clone size: .; CDR3 protein: CASRRDRTDAQYF; CDR3 DNA: TGTGCCAGCAGGAGGGATAGGACAGATGCGCAGTATTTT
D gene: TRBD1; J gene: TRBJ2-7; V gene: TRBV12-3/TRBV12-4; clone size: .; CDR3 protein: CASSARDRVKDEQYF; CDR3 DNA: TGTGCCAGCAGTGCTCGGGACAGGGTAAAGGACGAGCAGTACTTC
D gene: TRBD2; J gene: TRBJ2-1; V gene: TRBV19; clone size: .; CDR3 protein: CASSIPGGGLNEQFF; CDR3 DNA: TGTGCCAGTAGTATACCGGGAGGGGGTCTGAATGAGCAGTTCTTC
D gene: TRBD2; J gene: TRBJ2-1; V gene: TRBV20-1; clone size: .; CDR3 protein: CSAGLAGGLNEQFF; CDR3 DNA: TGCAGTGCCGGCCTAGCGGGGGGCCTCAATGAGCAGTTCTTC
D gene: TRBD2; J gene: TRBJ2-1; V gene: TRBV20-1; clone size: few; CDR3 protein: CSARDFLAGGLSEQFF; CDR3 DNA: TGCAGTGCTAGAGATTTCCTAGCGGGGGGGCTGAGTGAGCAGTTCTTC
D gene: TRBD1; J gene: TRBJ2-5; V gene: TRBV29-1; clone size: .; CDR3 protein: CSVEGRHQGAFEAQYF; CDR3 DNA: TGCAGCGTTGAAGGTCGTCATCAGGGGGCTTTTGAGGCCCAGTACTTC
D gene: .; J gene: TRBJ2-2; V gene: TRBV2; clone size: .; CDR3 protein: CASRSWGANTGELFF; CDR3 DNA: TGTGCCAGCAGGAGCTGGGGTGCGAACACCGGGGAGCTGTTTTTT
D gene: .; J gene: TRBJ2-1; V gene: TRBV12-5; clone size: few; CDR3 protein: CASGLPMNEQFF; CDR3 DNA: TGTGCTAGTGGTTTGCCGATGAATGAGCAGTTCTTC
D gene: .; J gene: TRBJ2-3; V gene: TRBV12-3/TRBV12-4; clone size: .; CDR3 protein: CASSLTTTDMEYF; CDR3 DNA: TGTGCCAGTAGTCTGACAACGACAGATATGGAGTATTTT
D gene: TRBD1; J gene: TRBJ1-4; V gene: TRBV6-5; clone size: .; CDR3 protein: CASSPDRVTEKLFF; CDR3 DNA: TGTGCCAGCAGCCCGGACAGGGTAACTGAAAAACTGTTTTTT
D gene: TRBD2; J gene: TRBJ2-2; V gene: TRBV2; clone size: .; CDR3 protein: CASKTSGTGELFF; CDR3 DNA: TGTGCCAGCAAAACTAGCGGCACCGGGGAGCTGTTTTTT
D gene: .; J gene: TRBJ2-1; V gene: TRBV29-1; clone size: .; CDR3 protein: CSEALVNNEQFF; CDR3 DNA: TGCAGCGAGGCACTGGTTAACAATGAGCAGTTCTTC
D gene: .; J gene: TRBJ1-1; V gene: TRBV4-1; clone size: .; CDR3 protein: CASSQEPMNTEAFF; CDR3 DNA: TGCGCCAGCAGCCAAGAGCCCATGAACACTGAAGCTTTCTTT
D gene: .; J gene: TRBJ2-2; V gene: TRBV2; clone size: .; CDR3 protein: CASITERRGELFF; CDR3 DNA: TGTGCCAGCATAACCGAGCGCAGGGGGGAGCTGTTTTTT
D gene: TRBD2; J gene: TRBJ2-1; V gene: TRBV24-1; clone size: few; CDR3 protein: CATSEASGSIANEQFF; CDR3 DNA: TGTGCCACCAGTGAAGCTAGCGGGAGTATTGCGAATGAGCAGTTCTTC
D gene: .; J gene: TRBJ1-4; V gene: TRBV6-5; clone size: .; CDR3 protein: CTSSYSSATNEKLFF; CDR3 DNA: TGTACCAGCAGTTACTCGTCTGCAACTAATGAAAAACTGTTTTTT
D gene: TRBD2; J gene: TRBJ2-1; V gene: TRBV27; clone size: .; CDR3 protein: CASILSGRAGDEQLF; CDR3 DNA: TGTGCCAGCATCCTAAGCGGGAGGGCCGGGGATGAGCAGTTATTC
D gene: TRBD2; J gene: TRBJ2-7; V gene: TRBV2; clone size: few; CDR3 protein: CASSSLGLAGGPEYEQYF; CDR3 DNA: TGTGCCAGCAGCTCCCTCGGACTAGCGGGAGGGCCTGAATACGAGCAGTACTTC
D gene: TRBD1; J gene: TRBJ2-7; V gene: TRBV29-1; clone size: few; CDR3 protein: CSGSNRGFPYEQYF; CDR3 DNA: TGCAGCGGCAGCAACAGGGGCTTCCCCTACGAGCAGTACTTC
D gene: .; J gene: TRBJ2-1; V gene: TRBV21-1; clone size: .; CDR3 protein: CASSKVGVVIAGANEQFF; CDR3 DNA: TGTGCCAGCAGCAAAGTGGGGGTCGTGATAGCGGGAGCCAATGAGCAGTTCTTC
D gene: .; J gene: TRBJ2-4; V gene: TRBV28; clone size: .; CDR3 protein: CASSFRDAPINIQYF; CDR3 DNA: TGTGCCAGCAGTTTCCGAGACGCTCCGATAAACATTCAGTACTTC
D gene: TRBD2; J gene: TRBJ2-3; V gene: TRBV10-1; clone size: few; CDR3 protein: CASSELAGGSDTQYF; CDR3 DNA: TGCGCCAGCAGTGAATTAGCGGGGGGCTCAGATACGCAGTATTTT
D gene: .; J gene: TRBJ1-1; V gene: TRBV5-1; clone size: .; CDR3 protein: CASSLQGYGTEAFF; CDR3 DNA: TGCGCCAGCAGCTTGCAGGGGTACGGCACTGAAGCTTTCTTT
D gene: .; J gene: TRBJ2-1; V gene: TRBV9; clone size: .; CDR3 protein: CASSLHLGEQFF; CDR3 DNA: TGTGCCAGCAGCCTCCACTTGGGGGAGCAGTTCTTC
D gene: .; J gene: TRBJ1-5; V gene: TRBV7-8; clone size: .; CDR3 protein: CASSLEPAGYNQPQHF; CDR3 DNA: TGTGCCAGCAGCTTAGAACCGGCAGGATACAATCAGCCCCAGCATTTT
D gene: TRBD1; J gene: TRBJ1-4; V gene: TRBV12-3/TRBV12-4; clone size: .; CDR3 protein: CASSSGGDEKLFF; CDR3 DNA: TGTGCCAGCAGCTCAGGGGGTGATGAAAAACTGTTTTTT
D gene: .; J gene: TRBJ2-5; V gene: TRBV28; clone size: .; CDR3 protein: CASSFPGVETRYF; CDR3 DNA: TGTGCCAGCAGTTTTCCGGGGGTGGAGACCCGGTACTTC
D gene: .; J gene: TRBJ2-3; V gene: TRBV7-9; clone size: .; CDR3 protein: CASSYIMRGGSDTQYF; CDR3 DNA: TGTGCCAGCAGCTACATTATGAGGGGGGGTTCCGATACGCAGTATTTT
D gene: .; J gene: TRBJ1-1; V gene: TRBV6-2/TRBV6-3; clone size: .; CDR3 protein: CASSYTLNTEAFF; CDR3 DNA: TGTGCCAGCAGTTACACGCTGAACACTGAAGCTTTCTTT
D gene: TRBD2; J gene: TRBJ2-3; V gene: TRBV25-1; clone size: few; CDR3 protein: CASSESGGVVSTDTQYF; CDR3 DNA: TGTGCCAGCAGTGAATCCGGGGGGGTGGTTAGCACAGATACGCAGTATTTT
D gene: .; J gene: TRBJ2-1; V gene: TRBV7-7; clone size: few; CDR3 protein: CASSLVPTGRNEQFF; CDR3 DNA: TGTGCCAGCAGCTTAGTCCCCACAGGGAGGAATGAGCAGTTCTTC
D gene: .; J gene: TRBJ2-5; V gene: TRBV12-3/TRBV12-4; clone size: few; CDR3 protein: CASSLRAGQIETQYF; CDR3 DNA: TGTGCCAGCAGTTTACGCGCGGGGCAAATCGAGACCCAGTACTTC
D gene: .; J gene: TRBJ2-3; V gene: TRBV20-1; clone size: .; CDR3 protein: CSAGVASRGDTQYF; CDR3 DNA: TGCAGTGCTGGCGTGGCTAGTAGGGGGGATACGCAGTATTTT
D gene: TRBD2; J gene: TRBJ2-3; V gene: TRBV27; clone size: .; CDR3 protein: CASSPQPTGTRIADTQYF; CDR3 DNA: TGTGCCAGCAGTCCCCAGCCTACCGGGACTAGAATAGCGGATACGCAGTATTTT
D gene: .; J gene: TRBJ2-1; V gene: TRBV6-6; clone size: once; CDR3 protein: CASRTNTGVGASNVQFF; CDR3 DNA: TGTGCCAGCAGAACTAATACGGGGGTGGGCGCGTCCAATGTGCAGTTCTTC